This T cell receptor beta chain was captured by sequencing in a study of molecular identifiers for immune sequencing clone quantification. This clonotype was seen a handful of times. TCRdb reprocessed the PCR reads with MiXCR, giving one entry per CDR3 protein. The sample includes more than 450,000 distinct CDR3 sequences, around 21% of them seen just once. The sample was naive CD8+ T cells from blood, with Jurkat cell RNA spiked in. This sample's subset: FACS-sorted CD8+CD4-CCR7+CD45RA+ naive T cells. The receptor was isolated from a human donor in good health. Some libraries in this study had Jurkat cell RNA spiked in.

The CDR3 DNA is TGTGCCAGCAGCTTGGCCAAGCCGGGACAGCATTACGAGCAGTACTTC. Translated, it gives CASSLAKPGQHYEQYF. The V gene is TRBV5-5, the J gene TRBJ2-7; 7 positions agree with TRBD1. CDR3 length: 16 amino acids. V was pared by 0 bases and J by 4 bases, with 10 bases of the junction left unmatched. CDR1 SGHKS and CDR2 YYEKEE come from the germline V gene (reference sequence). The whole variable domain, filled in from reference TRBV5-5 and TRBJ2-7, reads DAGVTQSPTHLIKTRGQQVTLRCSPISGHKSVSWYQQVLGQGPQFIFQYYEKEERGRGNFPDRFSARQFPNYSSELNVNALLLGDSALYLCASSLAKPGQHYEQYFGPGTRLTVT.